A selection of T cell receptor beta chains follows, all from one sample in a study of identical twins. TCRdb called the 5' RACE reads again in MiXCR, with one record for every CDR3 protein. The table has 600,000 to 850,000 distinct CDR3 sequences, roughly 20% seen once. These sequences were also reported in another study, on T cells expressing NK-cell markers.

The sequenced sample was PBMCs. The receptors were gathered from a woman aged 18-35 years in good health. CDR3s include the opening cysteine and the closing phenylalanine or tryptophan. Fields, in order: D gene, clone size, J gene, V gene, CDR3 protein, CDR3 DNA. D genes are given only for firm matches. Rows give clone size only sometimes, using once, few, many, or a class for an expanded clone.

d_call: -
clone_size: many
j_call: TRBJ2-1
v_call: TRBV20-1
cdr3_aa: CSAIRFNEQFF
cdr3_nt: TGCAGTGCTATTAGGTTCAATGAGCAGTTCTTC

d_call: -
clone_size: -
j_call: TRBJ2-4
v_call: TRBV15
cdr3_aa: CATSRGQGSNIQYF
cdr3_nt: TGTGCCACCAGCAGAGGTCAGGGATCCAACATTCAGTACTTC

d_call: -
clone_size: -
j_call: TRBJ2-7
v_call: TRBV3-1
cdr3_aa: CASTYGYEQYF
cdr3_nt: TGTGCCAGTACATACGGTTACGAGCAGTACTTC

d_call: TRBD2
clone_size: few
j_call: TRBJ2-1
v_call: TRBV6-1
cdr3_aa: CASSRLSTSGNNEQFF
cdr3_nt: TGTGCCAGCAGTCGATTATCGACTAGCGGGAACAATGAGCAGTTCTTC

d_call: TRBD1
clone_size: -
j_call: TRBJ2-2
v_call: TRBV7-8
cdr3_aa: CASSRDRLTGELFF
cdr3_nt: TGTGCCAGCAGCCGGGACAGACTCACCGGGGAGCTGTTTTTT

d_call: TRBD1
clone_size: few
j_call: TRBJ2-5
v_call: TRBV20-1
cdr3_aa: CSATETGQIGETQYF
cdr3_nt: TGCAGTGCTACCGAAACGGGACAGATCGGAGAGACCCAGTACTTC

d_call: TRBD1
clone_size: few
j_call: TRBJ2-1
v_call: TRBV5-1
cdr3_aa: CASSLVQGARNEQFF
cdr3_nt: TGCGCCAGCAGCTTGGTCCAGGGGGCTAGGAATGAGCAGTTCTTC

d_call: TRBD1
clone_size: few
j_call: TRBJ1-4
v_call: TRBV4-3
cdr3_aa: CASSHAAGTGGEKLFF
cdr3_nt: TGCGCCAGCAGCCATGCGGCCGGGACAGGCGGTGAAAAACTGTTTTTT

d_call: -
clone_size: -
j_call: TRBJ2-1
v_call: TRBV12-3/TRBV12-4
cdr3_aa: CASSFGSDEQFF
cdr3_nt: TGTGCCAGCAGTTTTGGGAGTGATGAGCAGTTCTTC

d_call: -
clone_size: few
j_call: TRBJ2-7
v_call: TRBV7-2
cdr3_aa: CASSQTGLRTYEQYF
cdr3_nt: TGTGCCAGCAGCCAGACAGGTCTTCGAACCTACGAGCAGTACTTC

d_call: TRBD2
clone_size: -
j_call: TRBJ2-3
v_call: TRBV20-1
cdr3_aa: CSAYRSGRALTNTQYF
cdr3_nt: TGCAGTGCTTACCGTTCGGGGAGGGCCCTTACGAATACGCAGTATTTT

d_call: -
clone_size: few
j_call: TRBJ1-1
v_call: TRBV5-1
cdr3_aa: CASSLGEGMNTEAFF
cdr3_nt: TGCGCCAGCAGCTTAGGGGAGGGTATGAACACTGAAGCTTTCTTT

d_call: -
clone_size: once
j_call: TRBJ2-5
v_call: TRBV20-1
cdr3_aa: CSARDLGKGTQYF
cdr3_nt: TGCAGTGCTAGAGATTTGGGAAAGGGGACCCAGTACTTC

d_call: -
clone_size: few
j_call: TRBJ2-3
v_call: TRBV7-8
cdr3_aa: CASSVGTALTDTQYF
cdr3_nt: TGTGCCAGCAGCGTAGGGACTGCCCTCACAGATACGCAGTATTTT

d_call: -
clone_size: many
j_call: TRBJ2-7
v_call: TRBV20-1
cdr3_aa: CSARGRGGYEQYF
cdr3_nt: TGCAGTGCTAGGGGTAGAGGGGGCTACGAGCAGTACTTC

d_call: -
clone_size: -
j_call: TRBJ2-3
v_call: TRBV29-1
cdr3_aa: CSVPRGDAADTQYF
cdr3_nt: TGCAGCGTCCCTAGAGGGGACGCGGCAGATACGCAGTATTTT

d_call: TRBD2
clone_size: -
j_call: TRBJ2-1
v_call: TRBV5-1
cdr3_aa: CASSLRGGKNEQFF
cdr3_nt: TGCGCCAGCAGCTTGCGGGGGGGGAAGAATGAGCAGTTCTTC

d_call: -
clone_size: -
j_call: TRBJ2-7
v_call: TRBV29-1
cdr3_aa: CSVLTVSYEQYF
cdr3_nt: TGCAGCGTTCTAACAGTCTCCTACGAGCAGTACTTC

d_call: -
clone_size: few
j_call: TRBJ1-2
v_call: TRBV6-2/TRBV6-3
cdr3_aa: CASSPPDWNPYGYTF
cdr3_nt: TGTGCCAGCAGTCCCCCCGACTGGAATCCTTATGGCTACACCTTC

d_call: -
clone_size: -
j_call: TRBJ2-5
v_call: TRBV28
cdr3_aa: CATRTGGSLGKTQYF
cdr3_nt: TGTGCCACCCGAACGGGCGGGTCCCTAGGGAAGACCCAGTACTTC

d_call: TRBD2
clone_size: few
j_call: TRBJ2-1
v_call: TRBV7-8
cdr3_aa: CASSFSGLAGYNEQFF
cdr3_nt: TGTGCCAGCAGCTTTTCAGGACTAGCGGGGTACAATGAGCAGTTCTTC

d_call: TRBD2
clone_size: few
j_call: TRBJ2-1
v_call: TRBV5-1
cdr3_aa: CASSRLLAEANEQFF
cdr3_nt: TGCGCCAGCAGCCGCCTGCTAGCGGAGGCCAATGAGCAGTTCTTC

d_call: -
clone_size: few
j_call: TRBJ2-7
v_call: TRBV15
cdr3_aa: CATSSRGVTYEQYF
cdr3_nt: TGTGCCACCAGCAGCCGGGGAGTAACTTACGAGCAGTACTTC

d_call: -
clone_size: -
j_call: TRBJ2-1
v_call: TRBV20-1
cdr3_aa: CSAYPREANEQFF
cdr3_nt: TGCAGTGCTTACCCAAGGGAGGCCAATGAGCAGTTCTTC

d_call: -
clone_size: -
j_call: TRBJ1-5
v_call: TRBV6-5
cdr3_aa: CASSYSTGNNQPQHF
cdr3_nt: TGTGCCAGCAGTTACAGTACAGGGAATAATCAGCCCCAGCATTTT

d_call: -
clone_size: once
j_call: TRBJ2-1
v_call: TRBV5-4
cdr3_aa: CASSPAPHDNEQFF
cdr3_nt: TGTGCCAGCAGCCCGGCTCCTCACGACAATGAGCAGTTCTTC

d_call: TRBD1
clone_size: -
j_call: TRBJ1-4
v_call: TRBV20-1
cdr3_aa: CSAVPGQVREKLFF
cdr3_nt: TGCAGTGCTGTCCCGGGACAGGTACGCGAAAAACTGTTTTTT